The clone carrying this T cell receptor (beta chain) occurred once. This sample stems from a study of OX40 agonist ivuxolimab in advanced cancers. CDR3 length: 15 amino acids. Trimming took off 5 bases at V and 6 bases at J, with 19 bases between the two ends. Germline-derived CDR1 and CDR2 are MNHEY and SMNVEV (reference sequence). Using immunoSEQ multiplex PCR, the repertoire was profiled, and TCRdb retains in-frame clones only, with some absent. The sample consists of around 34,000 clones, 80% to 85% of them appearing once. The clonotype originates from an adult with an advanced solid tumor such as melanoma, head and neck, liver or kidney cancer. V gene TRBV27 combines with J gene TRBJ1-1; tentative D call: TRBD1 (5 bases). The starting material was CD4+ or CD8+ T cells sorted from blood, obtained in a trial of the OX40 agonist ivuxolimab. The CDR3 reads CASSIRFGTGAEAFF. In DNA form, the CDR3 reads TGTGCCAGCAGTATTAGATTCGGGACGGGGGCTGAAGCTTTCTTT.